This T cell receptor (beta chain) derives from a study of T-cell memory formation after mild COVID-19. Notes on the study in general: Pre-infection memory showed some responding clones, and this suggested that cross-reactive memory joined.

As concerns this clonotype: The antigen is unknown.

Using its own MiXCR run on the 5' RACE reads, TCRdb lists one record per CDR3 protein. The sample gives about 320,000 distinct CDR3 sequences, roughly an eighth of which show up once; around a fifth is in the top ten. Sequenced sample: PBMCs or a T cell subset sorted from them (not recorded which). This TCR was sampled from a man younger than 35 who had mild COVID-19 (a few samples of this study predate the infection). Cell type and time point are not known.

CDR3 loop: CSAEPGIGTDTQYF. The DNA of the CDR3 is TGCAGTGCTGAGCCGGGAATCGGCACAGATACGCAGTATTTT. This chain connects TRBV20-1 to TRBJ2-3; tentative D call: TRBD2 (5 bases). Germline-derived CDR1 and CDR2 are DFQATT and SNEGSKA (reference sequence). The germline V and J ends were trimmed by 5 bases and 1 base, with 13 bases remaining between them. CDR3 length equals 14 residues.